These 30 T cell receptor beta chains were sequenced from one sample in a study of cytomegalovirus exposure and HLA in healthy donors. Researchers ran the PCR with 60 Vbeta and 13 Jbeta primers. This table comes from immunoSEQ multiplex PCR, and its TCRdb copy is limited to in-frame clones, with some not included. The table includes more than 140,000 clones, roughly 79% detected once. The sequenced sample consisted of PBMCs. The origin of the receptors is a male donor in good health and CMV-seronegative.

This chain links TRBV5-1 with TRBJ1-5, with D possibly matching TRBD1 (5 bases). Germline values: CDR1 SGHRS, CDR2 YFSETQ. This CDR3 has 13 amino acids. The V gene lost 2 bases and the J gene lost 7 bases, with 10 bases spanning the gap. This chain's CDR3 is CASSLGVRQPQHF. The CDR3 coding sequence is TGCGCCAGCAGCTTAGGGGTGCGGCAGCCCCAGCATTTT.

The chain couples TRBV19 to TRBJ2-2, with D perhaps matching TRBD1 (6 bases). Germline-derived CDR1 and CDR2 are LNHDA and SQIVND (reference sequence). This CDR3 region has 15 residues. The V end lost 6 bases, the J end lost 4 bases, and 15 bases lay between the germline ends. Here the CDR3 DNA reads TGTGCCAGTAGAACTCAGGGGAGAGGCACCGGGGAGCTGTTTTTT. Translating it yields CASRTQGRGTGELFF.

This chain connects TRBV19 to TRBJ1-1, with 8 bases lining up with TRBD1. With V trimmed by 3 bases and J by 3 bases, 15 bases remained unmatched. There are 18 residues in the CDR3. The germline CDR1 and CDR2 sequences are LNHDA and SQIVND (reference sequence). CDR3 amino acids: CASSIPPWAGGDYTEAFF. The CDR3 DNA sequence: TGTGCCAGTAGTATCCCCCCCTGGGCAGGGGGCGATTACACTGAAGCTTTCTTT.

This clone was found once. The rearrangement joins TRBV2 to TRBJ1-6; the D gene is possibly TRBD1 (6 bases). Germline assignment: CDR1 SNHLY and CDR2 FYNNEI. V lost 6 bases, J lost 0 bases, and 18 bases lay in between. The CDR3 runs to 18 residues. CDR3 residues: CASRSLDSKSSYNSPLHF. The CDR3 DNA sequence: TGTGCCAGCAGGTCGCTGGACAGTAAGAGCTCCTATAATTCACCCCTCCACTTT. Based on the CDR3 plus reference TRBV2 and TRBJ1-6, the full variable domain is EPEVTQTPSHQVTQMGQEVILRCVPISNHLYFYWYRQILGQKVEFLVSFYNNEISEKSEIFDDQFSVERPDGSNFTLKIRSTKLEDSAMYFCASRSLDSKSSYNSPLHFGNGTRLTVT.

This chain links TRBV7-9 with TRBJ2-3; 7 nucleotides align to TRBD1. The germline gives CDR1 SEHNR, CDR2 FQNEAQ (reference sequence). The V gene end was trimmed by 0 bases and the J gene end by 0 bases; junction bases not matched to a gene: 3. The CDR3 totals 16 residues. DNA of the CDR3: TGTGCCAGCAGCTTAGCTCTGGGACAGAGCACAGATACGCAGTATTTT. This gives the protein CASSLALGQSTDTQYF.

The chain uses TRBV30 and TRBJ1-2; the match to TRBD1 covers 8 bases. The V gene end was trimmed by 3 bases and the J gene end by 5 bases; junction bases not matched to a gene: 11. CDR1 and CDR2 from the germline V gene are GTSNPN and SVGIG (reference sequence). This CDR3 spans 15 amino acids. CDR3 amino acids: CAWSVGQETGYGYTF. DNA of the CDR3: TGTGCCTGGAGCGTGGGACAGGAGACGGGATATGGCTACACCTTC.

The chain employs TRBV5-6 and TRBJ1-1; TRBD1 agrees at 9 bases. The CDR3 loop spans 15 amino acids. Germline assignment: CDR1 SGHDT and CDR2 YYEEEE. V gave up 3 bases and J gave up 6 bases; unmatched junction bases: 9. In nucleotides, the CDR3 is TGTGCCAGCAGCTCACTAGATAACAGGGGGCCTGAAGCTTTCTTT. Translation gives CASSSLDNRGPEAFF.

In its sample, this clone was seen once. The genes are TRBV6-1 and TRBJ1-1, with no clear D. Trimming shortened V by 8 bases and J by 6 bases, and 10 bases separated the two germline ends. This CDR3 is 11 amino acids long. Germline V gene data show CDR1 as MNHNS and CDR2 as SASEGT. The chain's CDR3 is CASGGLPEAFF. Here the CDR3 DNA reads TGTGCCAGCGGCGGGCTTCCTGAAGCTTTCTTT.

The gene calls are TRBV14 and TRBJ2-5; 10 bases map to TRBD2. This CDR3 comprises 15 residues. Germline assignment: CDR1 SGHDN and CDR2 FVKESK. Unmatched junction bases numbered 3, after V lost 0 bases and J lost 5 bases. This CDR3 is CASSQEGLAVETQYF. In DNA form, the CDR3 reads TGTGCCAGCAGCCAAGAAGGACTAGCGGTGGAGACCCAGTACTTC.

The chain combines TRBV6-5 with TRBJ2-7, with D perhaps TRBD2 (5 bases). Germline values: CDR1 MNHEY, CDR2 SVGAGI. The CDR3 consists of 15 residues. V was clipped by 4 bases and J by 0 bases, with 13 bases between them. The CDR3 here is CASSSAALNSYEQYF. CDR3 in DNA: TGTGCCAGCAGTTCAGCGGCCCTGAACTCCTACGAGCAGTACTTC.

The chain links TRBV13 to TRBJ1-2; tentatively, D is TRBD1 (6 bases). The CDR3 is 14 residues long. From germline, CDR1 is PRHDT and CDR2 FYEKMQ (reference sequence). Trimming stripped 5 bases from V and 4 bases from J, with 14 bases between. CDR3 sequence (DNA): TGTGCCAGCAGCCTCTGGACAGACCTCTATGGCTACACCTTC. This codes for CASSLWTDLYGYTF.

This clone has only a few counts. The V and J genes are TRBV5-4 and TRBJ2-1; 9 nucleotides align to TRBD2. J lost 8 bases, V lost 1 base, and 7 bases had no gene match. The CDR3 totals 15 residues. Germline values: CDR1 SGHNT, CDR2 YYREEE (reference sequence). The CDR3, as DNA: TGTGCCAGCAGCTTGCATCCTAGCGGGGCGGATGAGCAGTTCTTC. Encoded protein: CASSLHPSGADEQFF.

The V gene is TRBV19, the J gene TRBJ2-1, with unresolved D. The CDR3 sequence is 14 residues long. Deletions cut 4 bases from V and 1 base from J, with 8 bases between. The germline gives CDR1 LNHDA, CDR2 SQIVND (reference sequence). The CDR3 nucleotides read TGTGCCAGTAGTAGGAGTTTGTCCTACAATGAGCAGTTCTTC. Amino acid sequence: CASSRSLSYNEQFF.

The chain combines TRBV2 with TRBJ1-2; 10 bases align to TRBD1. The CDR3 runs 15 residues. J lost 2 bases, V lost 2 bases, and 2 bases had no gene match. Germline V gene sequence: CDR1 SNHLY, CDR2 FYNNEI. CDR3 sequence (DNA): TGTGCCAGCAGTGAACGGGGACAGGGGAACTATGGCTACACCTTC. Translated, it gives CASSERGQGNYGYTF.

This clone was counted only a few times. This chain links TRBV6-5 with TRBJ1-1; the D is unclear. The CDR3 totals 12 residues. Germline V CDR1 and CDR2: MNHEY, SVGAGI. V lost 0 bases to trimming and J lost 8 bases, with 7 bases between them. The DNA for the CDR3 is TGTGCCAGCAGTTACTCGAACTCCGAAGCTTTCTTT. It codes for CASSYSNSEAFF.

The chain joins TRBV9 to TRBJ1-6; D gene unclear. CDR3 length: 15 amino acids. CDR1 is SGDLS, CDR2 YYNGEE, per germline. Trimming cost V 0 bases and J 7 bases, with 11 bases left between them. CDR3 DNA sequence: TGTGCCAGCAGCGTAGAGGCGCGGCCGAATTCACCCCTCCACTTT. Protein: CASSVEARPNSPLHF.

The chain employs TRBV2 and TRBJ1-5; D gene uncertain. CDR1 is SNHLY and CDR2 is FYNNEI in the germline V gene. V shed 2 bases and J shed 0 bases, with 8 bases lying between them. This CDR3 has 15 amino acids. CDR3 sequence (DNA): TGTGCCAGCAGTGAATTTATGAGTAGCAATCAGCCCCAGCATTTT. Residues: CASSEFMSSNQPQHF.

CDR3 bases: TGTGCCAGCAGTAACACGGAGGAGACCCAGTACTTC. It codes for CASSNTEETQYF. V and J are TRBV6-5 and TRBJ2-5; D gene unclear. The V end lost 5 bases, the J end lost 5 bases, and 9 bases lay between the germline ends. The CDR3 totals 12 residues. CDR1 and CDR2 from the germline V gene are MNHEY and SVGAGI.

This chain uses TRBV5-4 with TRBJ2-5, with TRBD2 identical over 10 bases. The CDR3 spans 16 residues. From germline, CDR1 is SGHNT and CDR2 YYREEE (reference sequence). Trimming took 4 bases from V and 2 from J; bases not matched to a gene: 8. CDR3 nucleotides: TGTGCCAGCAGCCCCCGTACTAGCGGGGCTCAAGAGACCCAGTACTTC. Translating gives CASSPRTSGAQETQYF.

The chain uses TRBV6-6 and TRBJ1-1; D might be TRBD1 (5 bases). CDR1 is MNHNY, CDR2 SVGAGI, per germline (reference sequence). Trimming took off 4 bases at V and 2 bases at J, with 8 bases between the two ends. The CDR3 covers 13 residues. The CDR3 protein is CASSLQGNTEAFF. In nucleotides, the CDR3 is TGTGCCAGCAGTTTGCAGGGTAACACTGAAGCTTTCTTT.

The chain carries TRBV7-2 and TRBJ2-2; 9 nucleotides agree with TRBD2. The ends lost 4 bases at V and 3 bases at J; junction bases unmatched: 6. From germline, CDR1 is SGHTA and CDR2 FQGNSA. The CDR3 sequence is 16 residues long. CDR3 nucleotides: TGTGCCAGCAGCTCACGGGCGGGGGGGTACACCGGGGAGCTGTTTTTT. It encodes CASSSRAGGYTGELFF.

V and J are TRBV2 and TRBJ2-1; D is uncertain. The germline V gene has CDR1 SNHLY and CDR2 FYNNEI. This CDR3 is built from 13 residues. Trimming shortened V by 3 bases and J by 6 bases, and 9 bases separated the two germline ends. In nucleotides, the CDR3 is TGTGCCAGCAGTGATCTAGGCACCAATGAGCAGTTCTTC. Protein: CASSDLGTNEQFF. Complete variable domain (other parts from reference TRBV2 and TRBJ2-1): EPEVTQTPSHQVTQMGQEVILRCVPISNHLYFYWYRQILGQKVEFLVSFYNNEISEKSEIFDDQFSVERPDGSNFTLKIRSTKLEDSAMYFCASSDLGTNEQFFGPGTRLTVL.

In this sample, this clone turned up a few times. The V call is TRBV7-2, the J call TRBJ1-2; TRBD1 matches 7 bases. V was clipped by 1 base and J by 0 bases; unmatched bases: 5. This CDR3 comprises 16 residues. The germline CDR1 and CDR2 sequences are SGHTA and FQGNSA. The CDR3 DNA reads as TGTGCCAGCAGCTTAGGGACAGGTAGTTCTAACTATGGCTACACCTTC. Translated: CASSLGTGSSNYGYTF.

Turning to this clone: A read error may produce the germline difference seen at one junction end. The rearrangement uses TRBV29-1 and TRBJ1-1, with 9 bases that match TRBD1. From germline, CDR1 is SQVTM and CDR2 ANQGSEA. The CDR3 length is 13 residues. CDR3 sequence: CSGGQGPNTEASF. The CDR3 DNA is TGCAGCGGGGGACAGGGACCGAACACTGAAGCTTCCTTT.

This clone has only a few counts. In DNA form, the CDR3 reads TGTGCCTGGAGTGAAAAAGGGACTAGCGGGAGCTCCTACGAGCAGTACTTC. Translation gives CAWSEKGTSGSSYEQYF. The rearrangement links TRBV30 to TRBJ2-7; TRBD2 matches 14 bases. Trimming cost V 1 base and J 0 bases; bases outside gene matches: 5. Germline values: CDR1 GTSNPN, CDR2 SVGIG (reference sequence). The CDR3 covers 17 residues. The variable domain in full, with the rest retrieved from reference TRBV30 and TRBJ2-7, is SQTIHQWPATLVQPVGSPLSLECTVEGTSNPNLYWYRQAAGRGLQLLFYSVGIGQISSEVPQNLSASRPQDRQFILSSKKLLLSDSGFYLCAWSEKGTSGSSYEQYFGPGTRLTVT.

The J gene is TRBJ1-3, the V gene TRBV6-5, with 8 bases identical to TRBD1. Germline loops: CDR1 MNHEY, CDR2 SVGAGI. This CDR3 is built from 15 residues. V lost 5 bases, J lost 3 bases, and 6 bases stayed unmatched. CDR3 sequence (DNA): TGTGCCAGCAGTCCATGGACAGGGCGTGGAAACACCATATATTTT. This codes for CASSPWTGRGNTIYF.

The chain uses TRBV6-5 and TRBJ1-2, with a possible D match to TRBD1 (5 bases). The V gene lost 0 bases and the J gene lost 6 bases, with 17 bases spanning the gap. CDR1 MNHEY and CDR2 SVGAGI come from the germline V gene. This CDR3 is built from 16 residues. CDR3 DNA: TGTGCCAGCAGTTACTCAATCGGGGGAGGGGTACATGGCTACACCTTC. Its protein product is CASSYSIGGGVHGYTF.

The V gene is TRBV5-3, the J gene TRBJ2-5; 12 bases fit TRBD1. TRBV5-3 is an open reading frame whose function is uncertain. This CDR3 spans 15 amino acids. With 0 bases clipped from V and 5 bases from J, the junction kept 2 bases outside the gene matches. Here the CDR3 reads CARSLGDRGRETQYF. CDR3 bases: TGTGCCAGAAGCTTGGGGGACAGGGGGCGGGAGACCCAGTACTTC.

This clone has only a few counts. CDR3 region: CASSLGVGNKVDEQFF. The DNA of the CDR3 is TGTGCCAGCAGCTTGGGGGTCGGGAATAAGGTCGATGAGCAGTTCTTC. The chain couples TRBV5-8 to TRBJ2-1, with TRBD2 as a possible D gene (5 bases). The V end was cut by 0 bases, the J end by 8 bases, with 18 bases between. Germline V gene sequence: CDR1 SGHTS, CDR2 YDEGEE. The CDR3 loop spans 16 amino acids.

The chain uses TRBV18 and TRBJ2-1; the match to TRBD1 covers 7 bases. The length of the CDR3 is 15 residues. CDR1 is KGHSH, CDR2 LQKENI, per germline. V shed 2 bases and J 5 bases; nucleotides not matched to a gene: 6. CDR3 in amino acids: CASSPETGTDNEQFF. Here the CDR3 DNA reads TGTGCCAGCTCACCAGAGACTGGGACAGACAATGAGCAGTTCTTC.